The entry below gives a single T cell receptor beta chain sequence along with its context. Its antigen is not identified. This specimen comes from a study of shared clonotypes between healthy human individuals. The CDR3 is 14 residues long. The J segment lost 5 bases and the V segment lost 4 bases, leaving 7 bases of the junction unmatched. CDR1 and CDR2 from the germline V gene are MNHEY and SMNVEV (reference sequence). General study results and limits: Sharing across a few donors was seen in 4% to 5% of naive CD4 clonotypes.

It was into CD45RA+ naive and CD45RA-negative memory subsets that the CD4+ cells were split. At a deep level, the assay was run. Every immunoSEQ plate was one replicate of a subset's evenly spread DNA. Produced via immunoSEQ multiplex PCR; TCRdb's table is partial and in-frame only. The table has 1.6 million or so clones, approximately 98.5% seen once. The chain uses TRBV27 and TRBJ2-7; TRBD2 aligns across 8 bases. The clonotype was recovered from a man aged 30 to 45 in good health. The specimen was naive CD4+ T cells sorted from blood. The subset here: CD45RA+ positively selected. The CDR3 nucleotides read TGTGCCAGCAGTTATACGGGAGGGCCCCACGAGCAGTACTTC. It is translated as CASSYTGGPHEQYF.